What follows are 14 T cell receptor beta chains derived from one specimen sequenced in a study of T cell responses to AZD1222 COVID-19 vaccine (dated by TCRdb to the early 2020s). Taken with the paper, the label for time point translates to: baseline before first vaccination. This specimen's treatment or condition label, per the study, means: meningococcal conjugate vaccine given as trial control. To prepare the library, the immunoSEQ multiplex PCR assay was applied. TCRdb limited this immuneACCESS table to in-frame rearrangements with V and J called. A share of clones is missing; checked studies link under half to unresolved V genes, and the rest is unexplained. The sample table lists some 120,000 clones, 85% to 90% of them with a count of one. The ten biggest clones cover around 10% of the sample. The input for sequencing was peripheral blood, taken on day 0 of MenACWY control vaccination. The source of these receptors is an adult in good health.

The chain combines TRBV5-1 with TRBJ2-7; 9 nucleotides align to TRBD1. The CDR3 runs to 15 residues. The V gene end was trimmed by 4 bases and the J gene end by 7 bases; junction bases not matched to a gene: 12. In germline, CDR1 is SGHRS, CDR2 YFSETQ. This chain's CDR3 is CASSPGTGRFDEQYF. For the CDR3, the DNA is TGCGCCAGCAGCCCTGGGACAGGGAGGTTCGATGAGCAGTACTTC.

The chain links TRBV6-5 to TRBJ2-7, with no clear D. The CDR3 is 14 residues long. V was pared by 7 bases and J by 2 bases, with 15 bases between. The V gene's germline CDR1 is MNHEY and CDR2 SVGAGI. CDR3 amino acids: CASKGPHSPYEQYF. The CDR3 DNA reads as TGTGCCAGCAAAGGGCCTCATTCCCCCTACGAGCAGTACTTC.

This chain links TRBV5-8 with TRBJ2-5; the D is unclear. Trimming removed 0 bases from V and 1 base from J, with 7 bases in between. Germline loops: CDR1 SGHTS, CDR2 YDEGEE. This CDR3 comprises 14 residues. CDR3 residues: CASSLVPSQETQYF. The CDR3 coding sequence is TGTGCCAGCAGCTTGGTACCCAGCCAAGAGACCCAGTACTTC.

The rearrangement joins TRBV11-3 to TRBJ2-7; possibly TRBD1 for D (5 bases). The V end was cut by 3 bases, the J end by 2 bases, with 8 bases between. The CDR3 extends over 13 amino acids. Germline assignment: CDR1 SGHNT and CDR2 YENEEA. CDR3 residues: CASSFRQTYEQYF. In nucleotides, the CDR3 is TGTGCCAGCAGCTTCCGACAGACCTACGAGCAGTACTTC.

This chain joins TRBV7-3 and TRBJ2-7; D is ambiguous. Trimming cost V 5 bases and J 3 bases, with 11 bases left between them. CDR3 size: 13 residues. Per the germline V gene, CDR1 is SGHTA and CDR2 is FQGTGA. CDR3 protein: CASSPGWNYEQYF. The CDR3 coding sequence is TGTGCCAGCAGCCCGGGTTGGAACTACGAGCAGTACTTC.

This clone came up a few times. The rearrangement joins TRBV29-1 to TRBJ1-2; 7 bases are a match to TRBD1. V shed 6 bases, J shed 4 bases, and the junction held 5 bases outside the gene matches. The germline V gene has CDR1 SQVTM and CDR2 ANQGSEA. The CDR3 sequence is 12 residues long. Written as DNA, the CDR3 is TGCAGCGTCTCGGGACAGTCCTATGGCTACACCTTC. Its translation is CSVSGQSYGYTF.

This chain uses TRBV10-2 with TRBJ1-3; tentatively, D is TRBD1 (5 bases). This CDR3 spans 15 amino acids. Germline values: CDR1 WSHSY, CDR2 SAAADI. V was clipped by 5 bases and J by 4 bases, with 15 bases between them. CDR3: CASSQIQGIGNTIYF. As DNA, the CDR3 is TGCGCCAGCAGTCAAATTCAGGGAATCGGAAACACCATATATTTT.

The V and J genes are TRBV10-3 and TRBJ2-3; D tentatively fits TRBD1 or TRBD2 (5 bases each). This CDR3 comprises 14 residues. With 4 bases removed from V and 5 bases from J, the gap between germline ends came to 13 bases. Germline values: CDR1 ENHRY, CDR2 SYGVKD. CDR3 nucleotide sequence: TGTGCCATCAGTGTGGGGGAGCTGGGAGATACGCAGTATTTT. Its protein product is CAISVGELGDTQYF.

This rearrangement joins TRBV7-2 to TRBJ2-7; tentative D call: TRBD2 (6 bases). The CDR3 runs 16 residues. The germline gives CDR1 SGHTA, CDR2 FQGNSA. Trimming left V 1 base short and J 0 bases short, with 13 bases between. In DNA form, the CDR3 reads TGTGCCAGCAGCTTAGAAGGCGGGACGGGCTCCTACGAGCAGTACTTC. Encoded protein: CASSLEGGTGSYEQYF.

The chain recombines TRBV5-1 with TRBJ1-1; no reliable D call. The germline V gene encodes CDR1 SGHRS and CDR2 YFSETQ. V was trimmed by 2 bases and J by 0 bases, leaving 17 bases between them. CDR3 length: 17 amino acids. Here the CDR3 reads CASSFLGQYGMNTEAFF. CDR3 bases: TGCGCCAGCAGCTTCCTCGGGCAGTACGGAATGAACACTGAAGCTTTCTTT.

The rearrangement uses TRBV11-2 and TRBJ1-2; 10 bases agree with TRBD1. The V segment lost 4 bases and the J segment 5 bases; nucleotides outside the gene matches: 4. The CDR3 is made up of 14 amino acids. Germline V lookup: CDR1 SGHAT, CDR2 FQNNGV. CDR3 sequence (DNA): TGTGCCAGCAGCTACGGACAGGGGGGATATGGCTACACCTTC. This codes for CASSYGQGGYGYTF.

V usage is TRBV10-3 and J usage is TRBJ1-1, with 9 bases matching TRBD1. Germline lookup yields CDR1 ENHRY and CDR2 SYGVKD. V lost 8 bases, J lost 2 bases, and 3 bases stayed unmatched. This CDR3 is 13 amino acids long. The CDR3: CAIRQGVNTEAFF. The CDR3 DNA follows: TGTGCCATCCGACAGGGGGTTAACACTGAAGCTTTCTTT.

The CDR3 DNA sequence: TGCGCCAGCAGCTTGTTGGGTTTCAACGAGCAGTACTTC. It specifies CASSLLGFNEQYF. The gene calls are TRBV5-1 and TRBJ2-7, with D unresolved. Deletions cut 1 base from V and 5 bases from J, with 10 bases between. The CDR3 has 13 amino acids. From germline, CDR1 is SGHRS and CDR2 YFSETQ.

A single count supports this clone. The CDR3, as DNA: TGTGCCAGCAGTTCCCCGGGCAGGGACACTGAAGCTTTCTTT. Encoded protein: CASSSPGRDTEAFF. The chain joins TRBV6-5 to TRBJ1-1, with D tentatively TRBD1 (5 bases). Germline V gene sequence: CDR1 MNHEY, CDR2 SVGAGI. With 4 bases removed from V and 3 bases from J, the gap between germline ends came to 12 bases. The length of the CDR3 is 14 residues.